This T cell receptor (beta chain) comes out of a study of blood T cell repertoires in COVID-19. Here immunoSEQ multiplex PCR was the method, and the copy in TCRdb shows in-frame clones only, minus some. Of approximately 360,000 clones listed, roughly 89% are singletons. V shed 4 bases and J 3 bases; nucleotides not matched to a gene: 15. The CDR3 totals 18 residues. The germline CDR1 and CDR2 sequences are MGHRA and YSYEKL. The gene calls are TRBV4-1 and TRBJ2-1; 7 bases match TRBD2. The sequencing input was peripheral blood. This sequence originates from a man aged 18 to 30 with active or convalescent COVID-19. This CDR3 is CASSRGTASGMLYNEQFF. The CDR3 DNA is TGCGCCAGCAGCCGGGGGACTGCCAGCGGGATGCTCTACAATGAGCAGTTCTTC.